This T cell receptor beta chain appears in the sequencing data of a study of cytomegalovirus exposure and HLA in healthy donors. Study-level information: A prior study identified approximately 120 million unique TCR beta sequences from about 180 million T cells. Study-wide points: Confirmation in vitro established that a few CMV-associated chains were specific for CMV antigens. Clonal expansion, a later analysis showed, was greater in HLA-associated TCR beta chains than in equally common others.

Looked up from germline, CDR1 is SSHAT and CDR2 is FNYEAQ (reference sequence). This CDR3 has 14 residues. Amplification used 60 Vbeta primers and 13 Jbeta primers. The table came from immunoSEQ multiplex PCR; TCRdb's copy has only in-frame clones and leaves some out. The sample has around 150,000 clones, 75% to 90% seen once. In the case of this clone: Its antigen is not known. An end of the junction differs from the germline gene, which may be a read error.

What was sequenced was PBMCs. This chain connects TRBV7-7 to TRBJ2-1; 8 bases are a match to TRBD2. This clonotype was obtained from a girl aged 2 to 9 in good health and CMV-seropositive. The CDR3 reads CASSFSGMGDEQFF. The CDR3 DNA reads as TGTGCTAGCAGCTTTAGCGGGATGGGCGATGAGCAGTTCTTC.